This TCR beta chain emerged from a study of blood T cell repertoires in COVID-19. The CDR3 has 14 amino acids. Trimming removed 5 bases at V and 12 bases at J, with 20 bases between. The V gene's germline CDR1 is LNHDA and CDR2 SQIVND (reference sequence). Measured with immunoSEQ multiplex PCR; TCRdb has only the in-frame clones, and not every one. The table has under 300,000 clones, 86% seen once. The study assigned cohorts using participant-reported clinical history. The chain employs TRBV19 and TRBJ2-1; TRBD2 might be the D (6 bases). The clonotype was recovered from a woman in her forties with acute COVID-19. Input material: PBMCs or T cells enriched from blood (not recorded which). The CDR3 sequence: CASSFRDPGRRQFF. CDR3 nucleotides: TGTGCCAGTAGTTTCCGGGACCCAGGGAGGCGGCAGTTCTTC.